The entry below describes one T cell receptor (beta chain). Its specific antigen is unknown. Within one base of it there is no much larger clone, and no base qualities were kept. This record comes from a study of blood T cell repertoires in COVID-19 (dated by TCRdb to about 2020). About the study as a whole: Collaborator samples came from the United States, Italy and Spain and covered acute and convalescent phases of COVID-19. The prospective study material was composed of cDNA or gDNA derived from T cells, B-cell-depleted T cells, or PBMCs. Subjects who had been exposed to COVID-19, were actively infected with it, or had recovered from it provided the deeply sampled blood TCRbeta repertoires that made up the dataset. The repertoires were released in a freely available public database intended as a resource for research on the immune response to SARS-CoV-2. Samples were obtained from the ongoing ImmuneRACE study (first 160 participants) and from 1,254 subjects provided by 6 global collaborators. A de-identified subject ID, COVID-19 status, age in years and sex were almost always included in the sample metadata. Where available, HLA class I and class II types were obtained from metadata supplied by the sample provider rather than from assay-based typing.

Enrolling through a virtual design, the prospective study's participants ranged in age from roughly 18 to 95 years and lived across approximately 25 United States geographic areas. To assign participants to cohorts, the prospective study relied on clinical history that participants themselves reported in a screening survey and a study questionnaire. Exposed participants had been in contact with someone with a PCR-confirmed or clinician-diagnosed COVID-19 case within 2 weeks of study entry. In the prospective study, whole blood, serum and a nasopharyngeal or oropharyngeal swab were collected from each participant by mobile phlebotomists. Additional blood draws and questionnaires over an approximately two-month period could optionally be provided by prospective study participants. Prospective study blood samples were shipped either frozen or at room temperature before DNA extraction. The paper as a whole reports these results and caveats: How much clinical and demographic metadata was included differed by source and by participant, and the metadata was provided uncurated.

The germline V gene yields LGHNA for CDR1 and YSLEER for CDR2. The CDR3 starts with the cysteine, ends with the phenylalanine, and has 11 residues. CDR3 DNA is the only sequence kept; it has 33 bases, read in frame from the first base. The germline V end is reduced by 1 base and the J end by 14 bases; junction bases left unmatched: 4. TCRbeta CDR3 regions were amplified from genomic DNA by means of the immunoSEQ Assay, a bias-controlled multiplex PCR. On the study's bioinformatics: The number of nucleated cells in each sample was estimated by amplification of reference gene primers within the assay. To quantify the absolute abundance of each unique TCRbeta CDR3 rearrangement, sequence reads were collapsed and filtered. For each sample, productive Simpson clonality was calculated as the square root of Simpson's diversity index over productive rearrangements. Imported from immuneACCESS, the table was reduced by TCRdb to in-frame sequences with V and J called. These copies leave out some clones; in studies compared against another copy, an unresolved V gene accounts for under half, and the cause of the remainder is not known. Clone size and the V and J calls come from that table; the DNA yielded D and trimming. The sample yields about 260,000 clones; 80% to 95% were counted once. The ten largest clones add up to about 3% of the sample.

The TCR originated in a man aged 40-49 years who had been exposed to COVID-19. Material for sequencing was PBMCs or T cells enriched from blood (not recorded which). Recombination linked TRBV4-3 to TRBJ1-2; 7 bases in the junction line up with TRBD1. The CDR3 loop reads CASSQGRGRTF. The nucleotides are TGCGCCAGCAGCCAAGGAAGGGGGCGGACCTTC.